Sequencing of this T cell receptor beta chain was carried out in a study of shared clonotypes between healthy human individuals. General study results and limits: The sole specimen, blood, was sampled, and tissue repertoires likely differ.

Original processing notes: ImmunoSEQ yielded junction-only sequences lacking quality scores, so filtering differed. Assay used: immunoSEQ multiplex PCR; TCRdb lists only in-frame clones, some missing. Clone size and V and J calls were adopted from that table, with D and trimming inferred from the DNA. The sample has approximately 500,000 clones; 81% are singletons. Remarks on this clone: What it recognizes is unknown. A far larger clone is just one base off, so this is likely a read error.

The CDR3 spans 13 residues. Trimming left V 2 bases short and J 8 bases short, with 12 bases between. The V gene's germline CDR1 is SGHVS and CDR2 FNYEAQ. The TCR sequence derives from a middle-aged woman in good health. Some clones in this sample may be carry-over from other donors' samples. Sequenced input: PBMCs. The J gene is TRBJ1-2, the V gene TRBV7-6; D not resolved. CDR3 in DNA: TGTGCCAGCAGCTTAAGCCAAGGCGTAGGCTACACCTTC. The encoded protein is CASSLSQGVGYTF.